Each of the 9 T cell receptor beta chains below was sequenced from the same sample in a study of cytomegalovirus exposure and HLA in healthy donors. PCR used 60 Vbeta primers and 13 Jbeta primers. Libraries were prepared by immunoSEQ multiplex PCR; TCRdb keeps only in-frame clonotypes and omits some of them. The data hold approximately 100,000 clones, with 85% observed a single time. Sequencing input: PBMCs. The receptors come from a man between 35 and 55 years old in good health and CMV-seropositive.

This chain joins TRBV7-2 and TRBJ2-7; no reliable D call. V lost 4 bases, J lost 0 bases, and 4 bases lay in between. Germline CDR1 is SGHTA and CDR2 is FQGNSA. This CDR3 contains 12 residues. The CDR3 is CASSSLSYEQYF. CDR3 sequence (DNA): TGTGCCAGCAGCTCCCTCTCCTACGAGCAGTACTTC.

The CDR3 bases are TGTGCCAGCTCACCACTAAGGGAGGAGCCCCAGCATTTT. The encoded protein is CASSPLREEPQHF. The V call is TRBV18, the J call TRBJ1-5; D ambiguous. V gave up 1 base and J gave up 8 bases, with 9 bases separating them. This CDR3 has 13 amino acids. The germline V gene encodes CDR1 KGHSH and CDR2 LQKENI.

V and J are TRBV9 and TRBJ1-2; the match to TRBD1 covers 11 bases. V gave up 4 bases and J gave up 8 bases; unmatched junction bases: 10. Germline V lookup: CDR1 SGDLS, CDR2 YYNGEE. The CDR3 extends over 15 amino acids. CDR3 in amino acids: CASSNRGQGAWGYTF. The CDR3 DNA reads as TGTGCCAGCAGCAACCGAGGACAGGGGGCATGGGGCTACACCTTC.

The CDR3 spells CASSLSSGGYNEQFF. The CDR3 nucleotides read TGCGCCAGCAGCTTGTCTAGCGGGGGTTACAATGAGCAGTTCTTC. The chain links TRBV5-1 to TRBJ2-1; TRBD2 matches 10 bases. The CDR3 is made up of 15 amino acids. Germline V lookup: CDR1 SGHRS, CDR2 YFSETQ. V shed 1 base and J 4 bases; nucleotides not matched to a gene: 2.

As concerns this clone: One end of the junction does not line up with germline, which may come from a read error. At the DNA level, this CDR3 is encoded by other sequences in the same sample as well. The chain has TRBV7-3 and TRBJ2-3; 7 nucleotides line up with TRBD2. The CDR3 is 16 residues long. CDR1 and CDR2 (germline): SGHTA, FQGTGA. The CDR3 DNA follows: TGTGCTAGCAGCCCCCTCGGGCGGGAGCGGACAGATACGCAGTATTTT. The encoded protein is CASSPLGRERTDTQYF.

V gene TRBV5-6 combines with J gene TRBJ1-6; D may be TRBD1 (6 bases). The CDR3 runs 17 residues. Germline V CDR1 and CDR2: SGHDT, YYEEEE. Trimming shortened V by 1 base and J by 0 bases, and 11 bases separated the two germline ends. In nucleotides, the CDR3 is TGTGCCAGCAGCTTGTGGGGGCTAGGCTCCTATAATTCACCCCTCCACTTT. It yields the protein CASSLWGLGSYNSPLHF.

V is TRBV11-2 and J is TRBJ1-3; D not resolved. Germline V gene sequence: CDR1 SGHAT, CDR2 FQNNGV. The CDR3 is 16 amino acids. V was clipped by 3 bases and J by 1 base, with 13 bases between them. The CDR3 coding sequence is TGTGCCAGCAGCTTCACGGCTAGAGATTCTGGAAACACCATATATTTT. Residues: CASSFTARDSGNTIYF.

V usage is TRBV4-1 and J usage is TRBJ2-7; 10 bases match TRBD2. Trimming cost V 1 base and J 4 bases; bases outside gene matches: 4. Germline lookup yields CDR1 MGHRA and CDR2 YSYEKL. There are 15 residues in the CDR3. The CDR3 reads CASSQVTSGRYEQYF. As DNA, the CDR3 is TGCGCCAGCAGCCAAGTGACTAGCGGGCGGTACGAGCAGTACTTC.

In DNA form, the CDR3 reads TGTGCCAGCTCACCAAAGTCAGGGGAATTTGAGACCCAGTACTTC. This translates into CASSPKSGEFETQYF. V gene TRBV18 combines with J gene TRBJ2-5, with D perhaps TRBD1 (6 bases). V was shortened by 2 bases and J by 5 bases, with 15 bases between the two germline ends. The CDR3 loop spans 15 amino acids. Germline CDR1 and CDR2: KGHSH and LQKENI.